The TCR beta chain under discussion was sequenced for a study of breast tumors, draining lymph nodes, adjacent tissues. In TCRdb, the multiplex PCR reads were re-called with MiXCR into one record per CDR3 protein. The table shows 12,000 or so distinct CDR3 sequences, with about 56% occurring only once. The CDR3 is 17 residues long. Germline assignment: CDR1 SGHTA and CDR2 FQGNSA. Study results and caveats: Luminal-like breast cancer showed significantly greater tumor-nontumor repertoire similarity than basal-like breast cancer did. Most tumor T cells seemingly derive from lymph node, then expand in tumor. Compared with lymph nodes, tumors were less diverse; compared with nontumor tissue, more.

As to this clonotype: The antigen is unknown. Just one base apart from a much larger clone, this may be a read error.

The origin of this receptor is a female donor with breast cancer. Some clones in this sample may be carry-over from other donors' samples. Sequencing was performed on breast tumor tissue. This chain links TRBV7-2 with TRBJ2-1, with a possible D match to TRBD1 (6 bases). The CDR3 DNA sequence: TGTGCCAGCAGCTCACAGGGTACTAAAGGATCCTACAATGGGCAGTTCTTC. As protein: CASSSQGTKGSYNGQFF.